The entry below describes one TCR beta chain. Its antigen remains unidentified. The data were obtained in a study of blood T cells in healthy people across ages. Findings and limits, study-wide: A greater number of naive CD4+ cells and higher diversity distinguished long-lived donors from aged donors.

Combining a sample-barcoded 5' primer with a J-beta primer mix, a second PCR ran for roughly 7 to 11 cycles. With 12 random nucleotides, a template-switch adaptor tagged each individual cDNA molecule. CDR3-containing paired-end reads numbering at least 2.5 million came from each sample. Each CDR3 protein is one row after TCRdb ran MiXCR on the 5' RACE reads. This table has over 1,200,000 distinct CDR3 sequences, approximately 59% appearing once. Material for sequencing was blood. This TCR derives from a man aged 18 to 30 in good health.

The CDR3 is CSVEIQSLAFF. The DNA of the CDR3 is TGCAGCGTTGAAATCCAGTCATTAGCTTTCTTT. The J gene is TRBJ1-1, the V gene TRBV29-1; D is ambiguous. V shed 2 bases and J shed 10 bases, with 11 bases lying between them. CDR3 size: 11 residues. Germline V CDR1 and CDR2: SQVTM, ANQGSEA.